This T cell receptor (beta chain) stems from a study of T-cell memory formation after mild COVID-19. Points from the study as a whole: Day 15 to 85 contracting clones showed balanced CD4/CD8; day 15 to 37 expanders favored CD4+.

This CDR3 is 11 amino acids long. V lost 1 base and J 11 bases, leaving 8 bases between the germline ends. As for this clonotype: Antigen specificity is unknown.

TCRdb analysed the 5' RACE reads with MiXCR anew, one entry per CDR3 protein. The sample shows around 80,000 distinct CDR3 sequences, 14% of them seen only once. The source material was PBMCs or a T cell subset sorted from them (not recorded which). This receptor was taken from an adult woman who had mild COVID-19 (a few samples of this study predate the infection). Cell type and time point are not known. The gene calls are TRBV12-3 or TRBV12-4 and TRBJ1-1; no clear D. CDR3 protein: CASSLGFLAFF. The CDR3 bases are TGTGCCAGCAGTTTAGGGTTTCTGGCTTTCTTT.